Below are 27 T cell receptor beta chains sequenced from a single sample in a study. TCRdb processed the RT-PCR reads anew with MiXCR; each CDR3 protein has one entry. The table shows around 700,000 distinct CDR3 sequences, with around 14% occurring only once. Material for sequencing was memory CD4+ T cells from blood. Receptor source: a female donor in good health, serving as a healthy control.

In its sample, this clonotype was seen a few times. The gene calls are TRBV6-5 and TRBJ1-2; tentative D call: TRBD1 (5 bases). Looked up from germline, CDR1 is MNHEY and CDR2 is SVGAGI. Trimming removed 2 bases from V and 5 bases from J, with 18 bases in between. The CDR3 length is 16 residues. The CDR3 reads CASSYGGGTGFYGYTF. The CDR3 DNA reads TGTGCCAGCAGTTACGGTGGGGGGACTGGCTTTTATGGCTACACCTTC.

This clonotype showed up many times. This chain connects TRBV20-1 to TRBJ1-5; TRBD1 is a possible D gene (6 bases). V shed 3 bases and J shed 4 bases, with 10 bases lying between them. The CDR3 is 13 amino acids. Per the germline V gene, CDR1 is DFQATT and CDR2 is SNEGSKA (reference sequence). The CDR3 region has the DNA TGCAGTGCTAGCCGGGACACTAATCAGCCCCAGCATTTT. Amino acids: CSASRDTNQPQHF.

The J gene is TRBJ2-5, the V gene TRBV2, with no clear D. Per germline, CDR1 SNHLY and CDR2 FYNNEI. This CDR3 is built from 14 residues. V dropped 5 bases and J dropped 1 base, with 11 bases sitting between them. Written as DNA, the CDR3 is TGTGCCAGCAGTTTTGGCACTTTCCAAGAGACCCAGTACTTC. The encoded protein is CASSFGTFQETQYF.

This clonotype was recorded a few times. V gene TRBV6-5 combines with J gene TRBJ1-5, with D uncertain. Germline CDR1 reads MNHEY; CDR2 reads SVGAGI. The CDR3 loop spans 13 amino acids. With 7 bases removed from V and 0 bases from J, the gap between germline ends came to 7 bases. CDR3 residues: CASIELSNQPQHF. The DNA of the CDR3 is TGTGCCAGCATAGAGCTTAGCAATCAGCCCCAGCATTTT.

The rearrangement uses TRBV4-1 and TRBJ1-1; possible D gene TRBD1, 5 bases. There are 18 residues in the CDR3. Germline lookup yields CDR1 MGHRA and CDR2 YSYEKL. Trimming cost V 1 base and J 0 bases, with 18 bases left between them. CDR3 bases: TGCGCCAGCAGCCAAGCCGCTGAGGCAGGGCGCATGAACACTGAAGCTTTCTTT. Protein product: CASSQAAEAGRMNTEAFF.

This CDR3 reads CASSQDWGAPQGYTF. DNA of the CDR3: TGCGCCAGCAGCCAAGATTGGGGAGCCCCCCAGGGCTACACCTTC. The chain links TRBV4-1 to TRBJ1-2; D unresolved. Trimming pared 0 bases from V and 8 bases from J, leaving 16 bases between. The V gene's germline CDR1 is MGHRA and CDR2 YSYEKL. The CDR3 extends over 15 amino acids.

This chain joins TRBV4-3 and TRBJ2-5, with D tentatively TRBD1 (7 bases). This CDR3 has 19 amino acids. V was shortened by 0 bases and J by 10 bases, with 30 bases between the two germline ends. Germline V gene sequence: CDR1 LGHNA, CDR2 YSLEER. The CDR3 DNA reads TGCGCCAGCAGCCAAGATTATCGACAGGGTCTCTACACCGGGGAGGTCCAGTACTTC. Encoded protein: CASSQDYRQGLYTGEVQYF.

This clonotype was counted at least ten times. V is TRBV12-3 or TRBV12-4 and J is TRBJ2-4; 8 nucleotides align to TRBD1. V shed 7 bases, J shed 10 bases, and the junction held 6 bases outside the gene matches. The CDR3 is 12 residues long. CDR3 DNA: TGTGCCAGCACCGGACAGGGCCTTATTCAGTACTTC. Protein sequence: CASTGQGLIQYF.

This clonotype came up a few times. The rearrangement joins TRBV20-1 to TRBJ2-1, with TRBD1 matching over 7 bases. The junction had 18 bases not matched to a gene; V was cut back by 2 bases and J by 8 bases. CDR3 length equals 17 residues. Germline CDR1 and CDR2: DFQATT and SNEGSKA (reference sequence). The CDR3 protein is CSARSYTDRAYYYEQFF. CDR3 bases: TGCAGTGCTAGATCCTATACAGACAGGGCGTATTATTATGAGCAGTTCTTC.

This clonotype was counted many times. The CDR3 sequence: CASSSGQGGNSPLHF. Here the CDR3 DNA reads TGCGCCAGCAGCTCAGGACAGGGAGGTAATTCACCCCTCCACTTT. This sequence joins TRBV5-1 and TRBJ1-6; TRBD1 agrees at 8 bases. With V trimmed by 3 bases and J by 6 bases, 5 bases remained unmatched. Germline values: CDR1 SGHRS, CDR2 YFSETQ. The CDR3 length is 15 residues.

This clonotype was picked up many times. CDR3 in amino acids: CSAPGLAGLSNEQFF. The CDR3, as DNA: TGCAGCGCCCCTGGACTAGCGGGACTATCCAATGAGCAGTTCTTC. J is TRBJ2-1 and V is TRBV29-1; TRBD2 matches at 12 bases. The germline CDR1 and CDR2 sequences are SQVTM and ANQGSEA. Germline trimming cut 7 bases from V and 6 bases from J; bases unmatched to any gene: 10. The CDR3 is 15 amino acids.

J is TRBJ1-1 and V is TRBV18, with D possibly matching TRBD1 (5 bases). The ends were cut back, 3 bases at V and 3 bases at J, with 14 bases in the middle. In germline, CDR1 is KGHSH, CDR2 LQKENI. CDR3 length: 15 residues. The CDR3 spells CASSPQGVGDTEAFF. The CDR3 DNA sequence: TGTGCCAGCTCACCCCAAGGGGTCGGGGACACTGAAGCTTTCTTT.

This clonotype has a handful of counts. J is TRBJ1-5 and V is TRBV20-1; D is uncertain. Trimming took off 3 bases at V and 6 bases at J, with 12 bases between the two ends. The CDR3 sequence is 13 residues long. Germline CDR1 is DFQATT and CDR2 is SNEGSKA (reference sequence). The CDR3 region is CSASQEGSQPQHF. DNA for the CDR3: TGCAGTGCTAGTCAGGAGGGTAGTCAGCCCCAGCATTTT.

This clonotype occurred many times. The chain joins TRBV5-1 to TRBJ2-5; 11 bases line up with TRBD1. J lost 4 bases, V lost 4 bases, and 3 bases had no gene match. The CDR3 runs 14 residues. Germline assignment: CDR1 SGHRS and CDR2 YFSETQ. CDR3 region: CASSPGTGGETQYF. DNA for the CDR3: TGCGCCAGCAGCCCCGGGACAGGGGGAGAGACCCAGTACTTC.

This clonotype appeared many times. The chain carries TRBV12-3 or TRBV12-4 and TRBJ2-5; D possibly corresponds to TRBD2 (6 bases). Trimming left V 1 base short and J 7 bases short, with 13 bases between. The CDR3 is 14 residues long. The CDR3 bases are TGTGCCAGCAGTTTAGGGGGAGGTAAAGGGACCCAGTACTTC. This encodes CASSLGGGKGTQYF.

V usage is TRBV5-6 and J usage is TRBJ1-1, with D unclear. This CDR3 has 11 residues. Germline V lookup: CDR1 SGHDT, CDR2 YYEEEE. V shed 6 bases and J shed 5 bases, with 8 bases lying between them. CDR3 nucleotide sequence: TGTGCCAGCATTACGGGGACTGAAGCTTTCTTT. Encoded protein: CASITGTEAFF. Drawing the rest from reference TRBV5-6 and TRBJ1-1, the complete variable domain is DAGVTQSPTHLIKTRGQQVTLRCSPKSGHDTVSWYQQALGQGPQFIFQYYEEEERQRGNFPDRFSGHQFPNYSSELNVNALLLGDSALYLCASITGTEAFFGQGTRLTVV.

This clonotype was counted only a few times. The chain couples TRBV6-5 to TRBJ2-1; 9 bases agree with TRBD1. This CDR3 contains 15 residues. V lost 2 bases and J lost 8; bases outside the gene matches: 7. Germline V gene sequence: CDR1 MNHEY, CDR2 SVGAGI. The CDR3 here is CASSYLPTGGHEQFF. The DNA of the CDR3 is TGTGCCAGCAGTTACCTCCCCACAGGGGGCCATGAGCAGTTCTTC.

Comments on this clonotype: This may arise from a read error, as a much more abundant clone is one base away. The genes are TRBV28 and TRBJ2-5, with D perhaps given as TRBD1 or TRBD2 (5 bases each). The V gene lost 6 bases and the J gene lost 2 bases, with 16 bases spanning the gap. Germline V CDR1 and CDR2: MDHEN, SYDVKM. This CDR3 has 15 residues. Written as DNA, the CDR3 is TGTGCCAGCAGCATCCGGACATGCGGGCAAGAGACCCAGTACTTC. It is translated as CASSIRTCGQETQYF.

This clonotype was found a few times. This sequence joins TRBV6-2 or TRBV6-3 and TRBJ2-1; tentative D call: TRBD1 (6 bases). Germline CDR1 MNHEY, CDR2 SVGEGT. Trimming left V 2 bases short and J 2 bases short, with 13 bases between. The CDR3 spans 16 residues. CDR3 sequence reads: CASSYARGTAYNEQFF. In DNA form, the CDR3 reads TGTGCCAGCAGTTACGCCAGGGGAACCGCCTACAATGAGCAGTTCTTC.

This clonotype was counted only a few times. The chain has TRBV20-1 and TRBJ2-5; a possible D gene is TRBD1 (6 bases). Trimming left V 7 bases short and J 2 bases short, with 14 bases between. CDR1 is DFQATT and CDR2 is SNEGSKA in the germline V gene (reference sequence). CDR3 size: 13 residues. The CDR3 region is CSVQPGQQETQYF. As DNA, the CDR3 is TGCAGTGTGCAACCGGGACAACAAGAGACCCAGTACTTC.

The rearrangement links TRBV6-1 to TRBJ2-7, with D perhaps matching TRBD1 (5 bases). Germline V gene lookup returns CDR1 MNHNS and CDR2 SASEGT. Between the trimmed V and J ends, which lost 9 bases and 0 bases, there was a span of 15 bases. The CDR3 runs to 14 residues. The CDR3 here is CASRDRAYSYEQYF. In DNA, the CDR3 is TGTGCCAGTCGTGACAGAGCTTACTCCTACGAGCAGTACTTC.

The CDR3 spells CASSQVDSLYGYTF. CDR3 nucleotides: TGTGCCAGCAGCCAAGTGGACAGCCTCTATGGCTACACCTTC. J is TRBJ1-2 and V is TRBV3-1, with D maybe TRBD1 (6 bases). CDR3 length: 14 amino acids. CDR1 and CDR2 from the germline V gene are LGHDT and YNNKEL (reference sequence). V lost 1 base and J lost 4, with 10 bases in between.

This clonotype has a count of ten or more. This chain connects TRBV5-1 to TRBJ2-1; D could derive from TRBD1 or TRBD2 (6 bases each). Between the trimmed V and J ends, which lost 4 bases and 3 bases, there was a span of 14 bases. This CDR3 is built from 15 residues. Germline V gene data show CDR1 as SGHRS and CDR2 as YFSETQ. The CDR3: CASSPAGGYYNEQFF. CDR3 DNA sequence: TGCGCCAGCAGCCCGGCCGGGGGCTACTACAATGAGCAGTTCTTC. The whole variable domain, remainder taken from reference TRBV5-1 and TRBJ2-1, is KAGVTQTPRYLIKTRGQQVTLSCSPISGHRSVSWYQQTPGQGLQFLFEYFSETQRNKGNFPGRFSGRQFSNSRSEMNVSTLELGDSALYLCASSPAGGYYNEQFFGPGTRLTVL.

The sample holds a few counts of this clonotype. This chain links TRBV2 with TRBJ1-5, with D uncertain. This CDR3 region has 13 residues. The germline gives CDR1 SNHLY, CDR2 FYNNEI. The ends were cut back, 7 bases at V and 5 bases at J, with 12 bases in the middle. The CDR3 loop reads CASTLGRDQPQHF. The CDR3 DNA follows: TGTGCCAGCACCCTGGGGAGAGATCAGCCCCAGCATTTT.

This clonotype was counted between two and nine times. The chain carries TRBV19 and TRBJ2-6; D may be TRBD2 (6 bases). CDR1 and CDR2 (germline): LNHDA, SQIVND (reference sequence). This CDR3 is 16 amino acids long. The ends were cut back, 1 base at V and 4 bases at J, with 11 bases in the middle. This CDR3 reads CASSIGGTSGANVLTF. The CDR3 DNA reads as TGTGCCAGTAGTATAGGGGGGACTTCCGGGGCCAACGTCCTGACTTTC.

This clonotype was detected ten times or more. The rearrangement joins TRBV10-3 to TRBJ2-3; 9 positions match TRBD1. The junction had 3 bases not matched to a gene; V was cut back by 3 bases and J by 5 bases. This CDR3 contains 14 residues. CDR1 ENHRY and CDR2 SYGVKD come from the germline V gene. The CDR3 DNA follows: TGTGCCATCAGTGAAAGACAGGGGGAAGATACGCAGTATTTT. Translating gives CAISERQGEDTQYF.

In its sample, this clonotype was seen many times. This sequence joins TRBV5-6 and TRBJ2-1; a possible D gene is TRBD2 (6 bases). The CDR3 has 12 residues. Trimming pared 3 bases from V and 7 bases from J, leaving 8 bases between. From germline, CDR1 is SGHDT and CDR2 YYEEEE. CDR3 sequence: CASSYSGNEQFF. CDR3 bases: TGTGCCAGCAGCTACAGCGGGAATGAGCAGTTCTTC.